Sequencing of this TCR beta chain was carried out in a study of cytomegalovirus exposure and HLA in healthy donors. About the study: Some 180 million T cells yielded more than 90 million unique TCR beta sequences in earlier analysis. Study-wide results and limits: A list of roughly 160 TCR beta chains associated with cytomegalovirus was given. Specificity for CMV antigens was confirmed in vitro for a few of the CMV-associated chains. One variant, a missense change in DCLRE1C, was linked in a later analysis to TCR beta V- and J-gene trimming.

Amplification used 60 Vbeta primers and 13 Jbeta primers. TCRdb's copy holds only in-frame clones and misses some; the assay was immunoSEQ multiplex PCR. The sample shows about 64,000 clones, less than 90% of them seen only once. V shed 5 bases and J 6 bases; nucleotides not matched to a gene: 5. CDR3 length: 14 residues. CDR1 and CDR2 from the germline V gene are MNHEY and SMNVEV (reference sequence). Regarding this clone: Its antigen is still unknown. The sample has other DNA sequences that encode this CDR3 too.

V is TRBV27 and J is TRBJ2-7; 12 bases are shared with TRBD2. The source material was PBMCs. The clonotype comes from a female donor in good health and CMV-seronegative. CDR3 sequence: CASSPGTSGFEQYF. CDR3 DNA: TGTGCCAGCAGTCCCGGGACTAGCGGGTTCGAGCAGTACTTC.